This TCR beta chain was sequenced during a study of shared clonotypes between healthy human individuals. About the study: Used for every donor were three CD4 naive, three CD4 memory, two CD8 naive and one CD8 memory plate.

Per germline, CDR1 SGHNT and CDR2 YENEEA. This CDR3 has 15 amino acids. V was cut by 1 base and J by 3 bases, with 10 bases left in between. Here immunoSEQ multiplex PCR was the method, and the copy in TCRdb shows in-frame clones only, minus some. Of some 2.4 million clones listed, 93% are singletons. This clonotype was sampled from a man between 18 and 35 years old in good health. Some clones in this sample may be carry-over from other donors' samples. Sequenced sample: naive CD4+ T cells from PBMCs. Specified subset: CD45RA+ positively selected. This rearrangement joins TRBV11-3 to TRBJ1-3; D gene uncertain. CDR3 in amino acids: CASSLASGFGNTIYF. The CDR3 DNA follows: TGTGCCAGCAGCTTAGCGTCGGGGTTTGGAAACACCATATATTTT.